The 14 T cell receptor beta chains below come from one sample, sequenced in a study of circulating tumor DNA in untreated peripheral T-cell lymphoma (dated by TCRdb to the early 2020s). To prepare the library, the immunoSEQ multiplex PCR assay was applied. TCRdb limited this immuneACCESS table to in-frame rearrangements with V and J called. A share of clones is missing; checked studies link under half to unresolved V genes, and the rest is unexplained. In all, the sample holds almost 9,000 clones, and 65% to 85% of those were seen once. The top ten clones comprise 2% to 2.5% of the sample. The sample taken for sequencing was tumor tissue. These receptors came from a human donor with peripheral T-cell lymphoma.

A word on this clone: A junction boundary mismatches the germline segment, possibly from a read error. The genes are TRBV6-8 and TRBJ2-7; TRBD2 matches 10 bases. The CDR3 has 14 residues. The germline gives CDR1 MNHGY, CDR2 SAAAGT. The CDR3: CASSDSWTSGEQYF. The CDR3 DNA is TGTGCCAGCAGTGACTCATGGACTAGCGGCGAGCAGTACTTC.

The chain couples TRBV30 to TRBJ2-3; D gene unclear. Trimming took 3 bases from V and 6 from J, leaving 10 bases between them. The CDR3 extends over 12 amino acids. Germline CDR1 and CDR2: GTSNPN and SVGIG (reference sequence). The CDR3 is CAWRLDRDTQYF. The CDR3 coding sequence is TGTGCCTGGAGACTCGATCGGGATACGCAGTATTTT.

The genes are TRBV6-8 and TRBJ1-5; 8 bases fit TRBD1. V lost 5 bases, J lost 5 bases, and 5 bases stayed unmatched. This CDR3 is 14 amino acids long. Germline V gene lookup returns CDR1 MNHGY and CDR2 SAAAGT. CDR3 amino acids: CASSDEQGDQPQHF. The CDR3 DNA follows: TGTGCCAGCAGTGACGAACAGGGGGATCAGCCCCAGCATTTT.

The chain carries TRBV4-1 and TRBJ1-5; TRBD1 is a possible D gene (5 bases). Per the germline V gene, CDR1 is MGHRA and CDR2 is YSYEKL. Trimming removed 1 base at V and 4 bases at J, with 8 bases between. CDR3 length: 14 amino acids. CDR3 protein: CASSQVGGNQPQHF. Written as DNA, the CDR3 is TGCGCCAGCAGCCAAGTCGGGGGAAATCAGCCCCAGCATTTT.

V and J are TRBV7-7 and TRBJ2-7; D is possibly TRBD1 (5 bases). This CDR3 contains 16 residues. Germline CDR1 and CDR2: SSHAT and FNYEAQ (reference sequence). V was cut by 3 bases and J by 2 bases, with 17 bases left in between. This chain's CDR3 is CASSLAQGELAYEQYF. In nucleotides, the CDR3 is TGTGCCAGCAGCTTGGCCCAAGGGGAATTGGCCTACGAGCAGTACTTC.

The V gene is TRBV11-3, the J gene TRBJ1-1; possibly TRBD1 for D (6 bases). Germline lookup yields CDR1 SGHNT and CDR2 YENEEA. Trimming took 8 bases from V and 8 from J, leaving 24 bases between them. This CDR3 contains 15 residues. The CDR3 region has the DNA TGTGCCAGCTACCTCGTGGACAGAGTGAAGAGAGAAGCTTTCTTT. Its protein is CASYLVDRVKREAFF.

V and J are TRBV19 and TRBJ1-3; no clear D gene. Trimming removed 3 bases at V and 2 bases at J, with 14 bases between. From germline, CDR1 is LNHDA and CDR2 SQIVND (reference sequence). The CDR3 consists of 16 residues. CDR3 region: CASSMPSISAGNTIYF. The DNA of the CDR3 is TGTGCCAGTAGTATGCCTTCTATCTCTGCTGGAAACACCATATATTTT.

The V and J genes are TRBV10-1 and TRBJ2-2; no firm D call. Trimming removed 5 bases at V and 1 base at J, with 2 bases between. The CDR3 has 12 residues. Germline loops: CDR1 WNHNN, CDR2 SYGVQD (reference sequence). CDR3 in amino acids: CASSWNTGELFF. The CDR3 nucleotides are TGCGCCAGCAGTTGGAACACCGGGGAGCTGTTTTTT.

The chain has TRBV19 and TRBJ1-4; no definite D call. This CDR3 contains 17 residues. The V and J ends lost 4 bases and 4 bases respectively, with 19 bases between them. CDR1 is LNHDA, CDR2 SQIVND, per germline (reference sequence). DNA of the CDR3: TGTGCCAGTAGTAGCCGGGATCAGTCGAAGGATAATGAAAAACTGTTTTTT. Its protein product is CASSSRDQSKDNEKLFF.

The rearrangement uses TRBV6-8 and TRBJ1-1; maybe TRBD1 (5 bases). The CDR3 is 13 amino acids. V was shortened by 5 bases and J by 6 bases, with 13 bases between the two germline ends. Germline values: CDR1 MNHGY, CDR2 SAAAGT. The CDR3 DNA sequence: TGTGCCAGCAGTCCCCCGGGACTCCCTGAAGCTTTCTTT. Translated: CASSPPGLPEAFF.

J is TRBJ1-4 and V is TRBV11-3; 9 bases line up with TRBD1. V gave up 4 bases and J gave up 2 bases; unmatched junction bases: 2. Germline CDR1 SGHNT, CDR2 YENEEA. The CDR3 covers 15 residues. CDR3 in amino acids: CASSSTGGTNEKLFF. The DNA for the CDR3 is TGTGCCAGCAGCTCCACAGGGGGCACTAATGAAAAACTGTTTTTT. The full variable domain, in which reference TRBV11-3 and TRBJ1-4 provide the parts outside the CDR3, is EAGVVQSPRYKIIEKKQPVAFWCNPISGHNTLYWYLQNLGQGPELLIRYENEEAVDDSQLPKDRFSAERLKGVDSTLKIQPAELGDSAVYLCASSSTGGTNEKLFFGSGTQLSVL.

This clone was found once. This CDR3 reads CATSIGDFSGNTIYF. Written as DNA, the CDR3 is TGTGCCACCTCGATTGGGGACTTCAGTGGAAACACCATATATTTT. J is TRBJ1-3 and V is TRBV19; possibly TRBD1 for D (5 bases). This CDR3 is 15 amino acids long. V lost 10 bases and J 3 bases, leaving 19 bases between the germline ends. Germline CDR1 reads LNHDA; CDR2 reads SQIVND (reference sequence).

The chain joins TRBV11-3 to TRBJ2-3; 10 bases agree with TRBD1. The germline gives CDR1 SGHNT, CDR2 YENEEA. The CDR3 is made up of 16 amino acids. The V and J ends lost 3 bases and 1 base, in that order; junction bases with no gene match: 4. In DNA, the CDR3 is TGTGCCAGCAGCTTTTATGGGACAGGGGGCACAGATACGCAGTATTTT. The encoded protein is CASSFYGTGGTDTQYF.

This clone was observed a single time. This chain joins TRBV30 and TRBJ1-5; unclear D gene. Germline V gene data show CDR1 as GTSNPN and CDR2 as SVGIG (reference sequence). CDR3 length equals 13 residues. V lost 1 base and J 5 bases, leaving 9 bases between the germline ends. As DNA, the CDR3 is TGTGCCTGGAGTGGGCAGCAGTATCAGCCCCAGCATTTT. It encodes CAWSGQQYQPQHF.